Below, 13 T cell receptor beta chains from the same sample are listed, as sequenced in a study of blood T cell repertoires in COVID-19. Sequenced by immunoSEQ multiplex PCR; TCRdb stores in-frame clones only, minus some. The table lists 60,000 to 75,000 clones, roughly four fifths of them singletons. Material: peripheral blood. These receptor sequences come from a woman of 80 years or more with acute or convalescent COVID-19.

The chain has TRBV2 and TRBJ2-5; 7 bases match TRBD1. V was pared by 8 bases and J by 5 bases, with 11 bases of the junction left unmatched. Germline assignment: CDR1 SNHLY and CDR2 FYNNEI. This CDR3 has 14 amino acids. CDR3 sequence reads: CASEPTGALETQYF. The CDR3 DNA follows: TGTGCCAGCGAGCCCACAGGGGCGCTTGAGACCCAGTACTTC.

This clone was seen a few times. This chain uses TRBV4-1 with TRBJ1-1, with D unresolved. Germline V gives CDR1 MGHRA, CDR2 YSYEKL. V lost 1 base and J 3 bases, leaving 6 bases between the germline ends. The CDR3 loop spans 13 amino acids. CDR3 loop: CASSQVSYTEAFF. For the CDR3, the DNA is TGCGCCAGCAGCCAAGTATCTTACACTGAAGCTTTCTTT.

The chain recombines TRBV6-1 with TRBJ2-7, with a weak D call TRBD2 (7 bases). Germline CDR1 is MNHNS and CDR2 is SASEGT. This CDR3 has 16 amino acids. V lost 3 bases to trimming and J lost 3 bases, with 18 bases between them. CDR3 DNA: TGTGCCAGCAGTGACGCGGGGGCGCTATGGAACTACGAGCAGTACTTC. Protein: CASSDAGALWNYEQYF.

J is TRBJ1-1 and V is TRBV2; D might be TRBD1 (6 bases). CDR1 SNHLY and CDR2 FYNNEI come from the germline V gene. This CDR3 spans 13 amino acids. Trimming left V 10 bases short and J 3 bases short, with 15 bases between. The CDR3 DNA follows: TGTGCCACCAAGACAGGTACCTACACTGAAGCTTTCTTT. This codes for CATKTGTYTEAFF.

V usage is TRBV12-3 or TRBV12-4 and J usage is TRBJ2-7; no reliable D call. The V gene lost 8 bases and the J gene lost 2 bases, with 13 bases spanning the gap. CDR3 length: 13 amino acids. The CDR3 DNA is TGTGCCAGCGCCCCGACACCAACCTACGAGCAGTACTTC. Translation: CASAPTPTYEQYF.

The V call is TRBV6-5, the J call TRBJ2-3; the D is unclear. Per the germline V gene, CDR1 is MNHEY and CDR2 is SVGAGI. The CDR3 sequence is 15 residues long. Deletions cut 0 bases from V and 6 bases from J, with 13 bases between. This CDR3 is CASSYSNSRSDTQYF. As DNA, the CDR3 is TGTGCCAGCAGTTACTCGAATAGTCGCTCGGATACGCAGTATTTT.

The chain employs TRBV19 and TRBJ2-5; TRBD1 matches at 7 bases. The germline gives CDR1 LNHDA, CDR2 SQIVND (reference sequence). This CDR3 spans 13 amino acids. The trim removed 7 bases at V and 3 bases at J, leaving 5 bases unmatched. CDR3 residues: CASNRQGEETQYF. The CDR3 DNA sequence: TGTGCCAGTAATCGTCAGGGGGAAGAGACCCAGTACTTC.

V usage is TRBV23-1 and J usage is TRBJ2-3; D possibly corresponds to TRBD1 (5 bases). TRBV23-1 is an open reading frame, and its role is uncertain. V shed 0 bases and J shed 1 base, with 20 bases lying between them. The CDR3 length is 19 residues. The CDR3 DNA sequence: TGCGCCAGCAGTCAATCGCAGGACACCCCACAGAGGCGCACAGATACGCAGTATTTT. Protein product: CASSQSQDTPQRRTDTQYF.

The chain employs TRBV2 and TRBJ2-3; 15 bases line up with TRBD2. The ends lost 4 bases at V and 2 bases at J; junction bases unmatched: 7. This CDR3 spans 18 amino acids. Germline V lookup: CDR1 SNHLY, CDR2 FYNNEI. The CDR3: CASSALGLAGGTTDTQYF. For the CDR3, the DNA is TGTGCCAGCAGTGCCCTTGGACTAGCGGGGGGGACCACAGATACGCAGTATTTT. Combining the CDR3 with reference TRBV2 and TRBJ2-3 gives the whole variable domain EPEVTQTPSHQVTQMGQEVILRCVPISNHLYFYWYRQILGQKVEFLVSFYNNEISEKSEIFDDQFSVERPDGSNFTLKIRSTKLEDSAMYFCASSALGLAGGTTDTQYFGPGTRLTVL.

This chain joins TRBV7-9 and TRBJ2-3, with TRBD2 identical over 11 bases. Germline V lookup: CDR1 SEHNR, CDR2 FQNEAQ (reference sequence). The CDR3 loop spans 15 amino acids. J was trimmed by 1 base and V by 5 bases; bases with no gene match: 2. The CDR3 reads CASSQTSGGTDTQYF. The CDR3 DNA sequence: TGTGCCAGCAGCCAGACTAGCGGGGGCACAGATACGCAGTATTTT.

The chain combines TRBV19 with TRBJ1-2; possibly TRBD1 for D (6 bases). Per the germline V gene, CDR1 is LNHDA and CDR2 is SQIVND (reference sequence). V lost 5 bases and J 5 bases, leaving 15 bases between the germline ends. There are 14 residues in the CDR3. The CDR3 loop reads CASSESGRGYGYTF. The CDR3, as DNA: TGTGCCAGTAGTGAATCGGGCAGGGGATATGGCTACACCTTC.

This clone has a handful of counts. The genes are TRBV6-1 and TRBJ1-1, with D unclear. Germline CDR1 and CDR2: MNHNS and SASEGT. Deletions cut 2 bases from V and 7 bases from J, with 5 bases between. The CDR3 is 11 amino acids. CDR3 nucleotides: TGTGCCAGCAGTGAATTCCGTGAAGCTTTCTTT. This sequence encodes CASSEFREAFF.

The chain links TRBV3-1 (or the pseudogene TRBV3-2) to TRBJ1-5; possible D gene TRBD1, 6 bases. Trimming pared 2 bases from V and 0 bases from J, leaving 11 bases between. Germline V gene data show CDR1 as LGHDT and CDR2 as YNNKEL (reference sequence). This CDR3 region has 16 residues. CDR3 loop: CASSQYRQDSNQPQHF. CDR3 nucleotides: TGTGCCAGCAGCCAATACCGACAGGATAGCAATCAGCCCCAGCATTTT.